These 24 T cell receptor beta chains originate from one sample sequenced in a study of cytomegalovirus exposure and HLA in healthy donors. The study ran its PCR with 60 Vbeta and 13 Jbeta primers. TCRdb's copy holds only in-frame clones and misses some; the assay was immunoSEQ multiplex PCR. The specimen's table records 95,000 to 110,000 clones. What was sequenced was PBMCs. The source is a man aged 40-55 years in good health and CMV-seronegative.

The V gene is TRBV10-3, the J gene TRBJ2-3; the D gene is possibly TRBD2 (6 bases). V was trimmed by 1 base and J by 3 bases, leaving 11 bases between them. Germline CDR1 is ENHRY and CDR2 is SYGVKD. The CDR3 spans 15 residues. CDR3 sequence: CAISEYNGRTDTQYF. CDR3 coding DNA: TGTGCCATCAGTGAGTACAACGGGAGAACAGATACGCAGTATTTT.

The chain is built from TRBV28 and TRBJ2-7, with 9 positions matching TRBD2. Germline CDR1 and CDR2: MDHEN and SYDVKM. The CDR3 length is 14 residues. With V trimmed by 7 bases and J by 9 bases, 13 bases remained unmatched. The CDR3 DNA reads TGTGCCAGCACCAAGCGGGGGGCCCTAAGCTTGCAGTACTTC. It encodes CASTKRGALSLQYF.

The chain uses TRBV7-9 and TRBJ2-5; 10 nucleotides agree with TRBD2. Germline CDR1 and CDR2: SEHNR and FQNEAQ (reference sequence). V lost 6 bases to trimming and J lost 2 bases; unmatched junction nucleotides: 6. The CDR3 spans 15 residues. The CDR3 loop is CASSSTSGAQETQYF. The CDR3 nucleotides read TGTGCCAGCAGTTCCACTAGCGGGGCTCAAGAGACCCAGTACTTC. The whole variable domain, filled in from reference TRBV7-9 and TRBJ2-5, reads DTGVSQNPRHKITKRGQNVTFRCDPISEHNRLYWYRQTLGQGPEFLTYFQNEAQLEKSRLLSDRFSAERPKGSFSTLEIQRTEQGDSAMYLCASSSTSGAQETQYFGPGTRLLVL.

The V and J genes are TRBV30 and TRBJ2-3, with 9 bases fitting TRBD2. This CDR3 has 16 amino acids. With V trimmed by 2 bases and J by 1 base, 7 bases remained unmatched. The germline V gene has CDR1 GTSNPN and CDR2 SVGIG (reference sequence). The CDR3 spells CAWSLGAGGGTDTQYF. For the CDR3, the DNA is TGTGCCTGGAGTCTAGGAGCGGGAGGTGGCACAGATACGCAGTATTTT.

This CDR3 reads CASSQVKGHTDTQYF. The CDR3 nucleotides are TGCGCCAGCAGCCAAGTCAAGGGGCACACAGATACGCAGTATTTT. V is TRBV4-1 and J is TRBJ2-3; D possibly corresponds to TRBD1 (5 bases). Trimming took 1 base from V and 2 from J, leaving 10 bases between them. The CDR3 sequence is 15 residues long. Germline loops: CDR1 MGHRA, CDR2 YSYEKL.

This chain uses TRBV11-2 with TRBJ2-7, with D unresolved. This CDR3 is built from 12 residues. Germline loops: CDR1 SGHAT, CDR2 FQNNGV. V was cut by 5 bases and J by 0 bases, with 5 bases left in between. In DNA form, the CDR3 reads TGTGCCAGCAGCCGGTACTCCTACGAGCAGTACTTC. This sequence encodes CASSRYSYEQYF.

The chain is built from TRBV7-7 and TRBJ2-5, with D perhaps TRBD2 (5 bases). CDR1 is SSHAT, CDR2 FNYEAQ, per germline (reference sequence). This CDR3 comprises 13 residues. V lost 5 bases and J 7 bases, leaving 14 bases between the germline ends. In nucleotides, the CDR3 is TGTGCCAGCAGCCGACAAAACAGCGGGACCCAGTACTTC. The encoded protein is CASSRQNSGTQYF.

The chain couples TRBV11-3 to TRBJ1-2; D is perhaps TRBD1 (5 bases). Between the trimmed V and J ends, which lost 8 bases and 3 bases, there was a span of 25 bases. Germline loops: CDR1 SGHNT, CDR2 YENEEA. The CDR3 runs 17 residues. Written as DNA, the CDR3 is TGTGCCAGCCACAATCTTATTCCCAGGGTCGTAGACTATGGCTACACCTTC. Residues: CASHNLIPRVVDYGYTF. Full variable domain (remainder filled in from reference TRBV11-3 and TRBJ1-2): EAGVVQSPRYKIIEKKQPVAFWCNPISGHNTLYWYLQNLGQGPELLIRYENEEAVDDSQLPKDRFSAERLKGVDSTLKIQPAELGDSAVYLCASHNLIPRVVDYGYTFGSGTRLTVV.

The V gene is TRBV4-1, the J gene TRBJ1-5, with D hard to call. The V end was cut by 3 bases, the J end by 7 bases, with 13 bases between. This CDR3 is built from 14 residues. Germline V gene sequence: CDR1 MGHRA, CDR2 YSYEKL. This CDR3 reads CASSHIFSGQPQHF. CDR3 sequence (DNA): TGCGCCAGCAGCCACATATTCAGCGGACAGCCCCAGCATTTT.

This chain links TRBV7-2 with TRBJ1-1, with 7 positions matching TRBD1. The CDR3 spans 14 residues. Per germline, CDR1 SGHTA and CDR2 FQGNSA. The V and J ends lost 5 bases and 4 bases, in that order; junction bases with no gene match: 7. Here the CDR3 reads CASSRRQGSTEAFF. In nucleotides, the CDR3 is TGTGCCAGCAGCCGCAGACAGGGAAGCACTGAAGCTTTCTTT.

The CDR3 reads CASSMDGYNEQFF. The DNA of the CDR3 is TGTGCCAGCAGCATGGACGGTTACAATGAGCAGTTCTTC. This chain uses TRBV5-4 with TRBJ2-1; D not certain. Trimming cost V 4 bases and J 4 bases, with 9 bases left between them. The CDR3 consists of 13 residues. Per the germline V gene, CDR1 is SGHNT and CDR2 is YYREEE (reference sequence).

The chain joins TRBV6-5 to TRBJ1-2; 11 bases fit TRBD1. Germline trimming cut 5 bases from V and 8 bases from J; bases unmatched to any gene: 10. The length of the CDR3 is 15 residues. From germline, CDR1 is MNHEY and CDR2 SVGAGI. Written as DNA, the CDR3 is TGTGCCAGCAGTCCCGGGACAGGGGGATCGGGAGGCTACACCTTC. The encoded protein is CASSPGTGGSGGYTF.

The chain employs TRBV6-5 and TRBJ1-2, with 8 bases aligning to TRBD1. The CDR3 contains 13 residues. Germline values: CDR1 MNHEY, CDR2 SVGAGI. Trimming removed 5 bases from V and 8 bases from J; junction bases left unmatched: 7. Here the CDR3 DNA reads TGTGCCAGCAGTGAATGGACAGGGCCGGGCTACACCTTC. Its protein is CASSEWTGPGYTF.

The chain joins TRBV28 to TRBJ2-7, with 7 bases that match TRBD1. The CDR3 runs to 13 residues. CDR1 is MDHEN and CDR2 is SYDVKM in the germline V gene. Trimming took 5 bases from V and 3 from J; bases not matched to a gene: 4. The chain's CDR3 is CASSVGTDYEQYF. DNA of the CDR3: TGTGCCAGCAGTGTCGGGACAGACTACGAGCAGTACTTC.

This chain uses TRBV27 with TRBJ2-7; possible D gene TRBD2, 5 bases. Trimming left V 5 bases short and J 4 bases short, with 15 bases between. The CDR3 consists of 14 residues. Germline V lookup: CDR1 MNHEY, CDR2 SMNVEV (reference sequence). In DNA form, the CDR3 reads TGTGCCAGCAGTCCCCGAGGAGGCCTTTACGAGCAGTACTTC. Protein product: CASSPRGGLYEQYF.

CDR3 region: CASSLTGVKETQYF. The CDR3 DNA reads as TGTGCCAGCAGCTTAACTGGAGTAAAAGAGACCCAGTACTTC. The genes are TRBV11-2 and TRBJ2-5; D is uncertain. V shed 2 bases and J shed 3 bases, with 10 bases lying between them. The germline gives CDR1 SGHAT, CDR2 FQNNGV. The CDR3 contains 14 residues.

The chain employs TRBV7-6 and TRBJ2-5, with D perhaps TRBD2 (6 bases). Trimming shortened V by 5 bases and J by 7 bases, and 11 bases separated the two germline ends. Per the germline V gene, CDR1 is SGHVS and CDR2 is FNYEAQ. This CDR3 region has 12 residues. CDR3 DNA: TGTGCCAGCAGCCCAATGGGGGGGACCCAGTACTTC. Translating it yields CASSPMGGTQYF.

CDR3 nucleotide sequence: TGTGCCAGCAGTTACTTGGCGGGTGGGTACGAGCAGTACTTC. Translation gives CASSYLAGGYEQYF. The rearrangement uses TRBV6-5 and TRBJ2-7; possibly TRBD2 for D (5 bases). The CDR3 runs 14 residues. With 1 base removed from V and 4 bases from J, the gap between germline ends came to 11 bases. CDR1 and CDR2 from the germline V gene are MNHEY and SVGAGI.

The chain has TRBV18 and TRBJ2-7, with 12 bases identical to TRBD1. The J segment lost 3 bases and the V segment lost 3 bases, leaving 6 bases of the junction unmatched. This CDR3 comprises 16 residues. Germline assignment: CDR1 KGHSH and CDR2 LQKENI. The CDR3 DNA sequence: TGTGCCAGCTCACCGCGGGGACAGGGGGCGGACTACGAGCAGTACTTC. Its translation is CASSPRGQGADYEQYF.

This rearrangement joins TRBV7-2 to TRBJ2-1, with 8 bases matching TRBD1. This CDR3 is built from 15 residues. After removal of 5 bases from V and 3 bases from J, the junction contained 6 bases not matched to a gene. Germline values: CDR1 SGHTA, CDR2 FQGNSA. This chain's CDR3 is CASSTGQGIYNEQFF. CDR3 in DNA: TGTGCCAGCAGCACAGGACAGGGAATCTACAATGAGCAGTTCTTC.

V and J are TRBV5-8 and TRBJ1-2; D possibly corresponds to TRBD1 (5 bases). Germline CDR1 and CDR2: SGHTS and YDEGEE. V dropped 1 base and J dropped 3 bases, with 19 bases sitting between them. CDR3 length: 17 residues. CDR3 in DNA: TGTGCCAGCAGCTTGCCTCCCCGGGGGAGCTATGACTATGGCTACACCTTC. It encodes CASSLPPRGSYDYGYTF.

The chain recombines TRBV4-1 with TRBJ2-5; the match to TRBD1 covers 8 bases. From germline, CDR1 is MGHRA and CDR2 YSYEKL. Losses at the gene ends were 1 base for V and 4 bases for J; bases not matched to a gene: 2. The CDR3 has 14 residues. The CDR3 here is CASSQGGTGETQYF. The CDR3 DNA reads as TGCGCCAGCAGCCAAGGTGGGACAGGAGAGACCCAGTACTTC.

V and J are TRBV11-2 and TRBJ2-7; TRBD2 matches 12 bases. The V and J ends lost 5 bases and 0 bases, in that order; junction bases with no gene match: 2. CDR1 is SGHAT and CDR2 is FQNNGV in the germline V gene. The CDR3 extends over 15 amino acids. The CDR3 DNA reads as TGTGCCAGCAGCCGGGGACTAGCGGGCTCCTACGAGCAGTACTTC. This gives the protein CASSRGLAGSYEQYF.

The gene calls are TRBV5-1 and TRBJ2-6, with TRBD1 matching 7 bases. J was trimmed by 1 base and V by 7 bases; bases with no gene match: 11. Germline CDR1 and CDR2: SGHRS and YFSETQ. This CDR3 has 17 residues. CDR3 nucleotide sequence: TGCGCCAGCTCCGGGTGGGACAGCAGTTCTGGGGCCAACGTCCTGACTTTC. It translates to CASSGWDSSSGANVLTF.